Listed below are T cell receptor beta chains from one sample, sequenced in a study of blood T cell repertoires in COVID-19. Profiled with immunoSEQ multiplex PCR; TCRdb holds only in-frame clones, not every one. This sample has over 250,000 clones; 88% occur once, and the top ten carry 0.65% to 0.95%. The source material was peripheral blood. The receptor set was obtained from a woman in her twenties or thirties with acute or convalescent COVID-19. Both conserved end residues are part of each CDR3. A D gene is named only where the DNA matches it firmly. Only some rows state a clone size, as once, few, many or a class for expanded clones.

clone_size: NA; v_call: TRBV25-1; d_call: NA; j_call: TRBJ1-1; cdr3_aa: CASSDRNTEAFF; cdr3_nt: TGTGCCAGCAGTGACAGGAACACTGAAGCTTTCTTT
clone_size: NA; v_call: TRBV19; d_call: NA; j_call: TRBJ2-1; cdr3_aa: CASSILRYNEQFF; cdr3_nt: TGTGCCAGTAGTATTTTGCGGTACAATGAGCAGTTCTTC
clone_size: NA; v_call: TRBV25-1; d_call: TRBD2; j_call: TRBJ2-7; cdr3_aa: CASSGVAGLYEQYF; cdr3_nt: TGTGCCAGCAGTGGTGTAGCGGGACTCTACGAGCAGTACTTC
clone_size: NA; v_call: TRBV6-5; d_call: TRBD1; j_call: TRBJ2-7; cdr3_aa: CASSSGTGGYEQYF; cdr3_nt: TGTGCCAGCAGTTCCGGGACAGGTGGCTACGAGCAGTACTTC
clone_size: NA; v_call: TRBV5-1; d_call: NA; j_call: TRBJ1-4; cdr3_aa: CASSLAAGPELFF; cdr3_nt: TGCGCCAGCAGCTTGGCGGCAGGTCCGGAACTGTTTTTT
clone_size: NA; v_call: TRBV9; d_call: NA; j_call: TRBJ1-2; cdr3_aa: CASSPGSYGYTF; cdr3_nt: TGTGCCAGCAGCCCCGGGAGTTATGGCTACACCTTC
clone_size: NA; v_call: TRBV9; d_call: NA; j_call: TRBJ2-6; cdr3_aa: CASSDTLGSGANVLTF; cdr3_nt: TGTGCCAGCAGCGACACACTAGGATCTGGGGCCAACGTCCTGACTTTC
clone_size: NA; v_call: TRBV12-5; d_call: TRBD1; j_call: TRBJ1-4; cdr3_aa: CASGLTGAFNEKLFF; cdr3_nt: TGTGCTAGTGGTCTGACAGGGGCCTTTAATGAAAAACTGTTTTTT
clone_size: NA; v_call: TRBV5-1; d_call: NA; j_call: TRBJ1-2; cdr3_aa: CASTSMGAGYGYTF; cdr3_nt: TGCGCCAGCACCTCAATGGGGGCAGGCTATGGCTACACCTTC
clone_size: NA; v_call: TRBV3-1/TRBV3-2; d_call: TRBD1; j_call: TRBJ2-7; cdr3_aa: CASSPSPHPEQGKFDEQYF; cdr3_nt: TGTGCCAGCAGCCCATCACCGCATCCCGAACAGGGGAAATTTGACGAGCAGTACTTC
clone_size: NA; v_call: TRBV30; d_call: TRBD2; j_call: TRBJ2-1; cdr3_aa: CAWSRLAGEENEQFF; cdr3_nt: TGTGCCTGGAGCAGACTAGCGGGAGAGGAAAATGAGCAGTTCTTC
clone_size: NA; v_call: TRBV5-1; d_call: NA; j_call: TRBJ1-5; cdr3_aa: CASSLAGGYLQPQHF; cdr3_nt: TGCGCCAGCAGCTTGGCGGGGGGCTATCTTCAGCCCCAGCATTTT
clone_size: NA; v_call: TRBV4-3; d_call: TRBD2; j_call: TRBJ2-1; cdr3_aa: CARPIARTSGSIYNEQFF; cdr3_nt: TGCGCCAGACCCATAGCAAGGACTAGCGGGAGCATATACAATGAGCAGTTCTTC
clone_size: NA; v_call: TRBV21-1; d_call: NA; j_call: TRBJ2-7; cdr3_aa: CASSLSTGKGAKNRSYEQYF; cdr3_nt: TGTGCCAGCAGCTTATCGACAGGGAAAGGGGCCAAAAACCGGTCCTACGAGCAGTACTTC
clone_size: NA; v_call: TRBV3-1/TRBV3-2; d_call: NA; j_call: TRBJ2-3; cdr3_aa: CASSQADLGLTYQAYTQYF; cdr3_nt: TGTGCCAGCAGCCAAGCGGACCTGGGGCTAACGTATCAAGCTTATACGCAGTATTTT
clone_size: once; v_call: TRBV20-1; d_call: NA; j_call: TRBJ1-1; cdr3_aa: CSGRGRAEAFF; cdr3_nt: TGCAGCGGTAGGGGTAGGGCTGAAGCTTTCTTT
clone_size: NA; v_call: TRBV7-9; d_call: NA; j_call: TRBJ1-2; cdr3_aa: CASSLNNGGSYGYTF; cdr3_nt: TGTGCCAGCAGCTTAAATAACGGGGGTTCCTATGGCTACACCTTC
clone_size: NA; v_call: TRBV7-7; d_call: NA; j_call: TRBJ2-3; cdr3_aa: CASSLAGGTDTQYF; cdr3_nt: TGTGCCAGCAGCTTAGCGGGAGGCACAGATACGCAGTATTTT
clone_size: NA; v_call: TRBV3-1/TRBV3-2; d_call: NA; j_call: TRBJ2-7; cdr3_aa: CASSQGLAEIYEQYF; cdr3_nt: TGTGCCAGCAGCCAAGGGTTAGCAGAAATCTACGAGCAGTACTTC
clone_size: NA; v_call: TRBV29-1; d_call: NA; j_call: TRBJ2-2; cdr3_aa: CSLMGAGGELFF; cdr3_nt: TGCAGCCTGATGGGGGCAGGGGGGGAGCTGTTTTTT
clone_size: NA; v_call: TRBV30; d_call: NA; j_call: TRBJ2-1; cdr3_aa: CALNRAVVSNEQFF; cdr3_nt: TGTGCCTTGAACAGGGCCGTTGTTTCCAATGAGCAGTTCTTC
clone_size: NA; v_call: TRBV24-1; d_call: TRBD1; j_call: TRBJ2-7; cdr3_aa: CATSDPAETGTYEQYF; cdr3_nt: TGTGCCACCAGTGACCCCGCCGAGACAGGGACCTACGAGCAGTACTTC
clone_size: NA; v_call: TRBV28; d_call: TRBD1; j_call: TRBJ2-7; cdr3_aa: CASSLTTGGPTTYEQYF; cdr3_nt: TGTGCCAGCAGTTTAACGACAGGGGGGCCCACTACCTACGAGCAGTACTTC
clone_size: NA; v_call: TRBV3-1/TRBV3-2; d_call: NA; j_call: TRBJ1-2; cdr3_aa: CASSQGPMRYGYTF; cdr3_nt: TGTGCCAGCAGCCAAGGACCCATGAGGTATGGCTACACCTTC
clone_size: NA; v_call: TRBV12-3/TRBV12-4; d_call: TRBD1; j_call: TRBJ1-5; cdr3_aa: CASSTGANQPQHF; cdr3_nt: TGTGCCAGCAGTACAGGGGCCAATCAGCCCCAGCATTTT
clone_size: NA; v_call: TRBV7-9; d_call: TRBD2; j_call: TRBJ2-2; cdr3_aa: CASLGTSRSGELFF; cdr3_nt: TGTGCCAGCCTCGGGACTAGTCGGAGCGGGGAGCTGTTTTTT
clone_size: NA; v_call: TRBV24-1; d_call: TRBD1; j_call: TRBJ1-1; cdr3_aa: CATSDGGPRGRTEAFF; cdr3_nt: TGTGCCACCAGTGACGGGGGACCCAGGGGGCGGACTGAAGCTTTCTTT
clone_size: NA; v_call: TRBV7-9; d_call: NA; j_call: TRBJ2-1; cdr3_aa: CASSSHKNEQFF; cdr3_nt: TGTGCCAGCAGCTCACACAAAAATGAGCAGTTCTTC
clone_size: NA; v_call: TRBV27; d_call: TRBD1; j_call: TRBJ2-7; cdr3_aa: CASSLQGPGGAYEQYF; cdr3_nt: TGTGCCAGCAGTTTACAGGGCCCAGGGGGCGCGTACGAGCAGTACTTC
clone_size: once; v_call: TRBV14; d_call: TRBD1; j_call: TRBJ2-3; cdr3_aa: CASSYRGRTDTQYF; cdr3_nt: TGTGCCAGCAGCTACAGGGGCCGCACAGATACGCAGTATTTT
clone_size: NA; v_call: TRBV5-6; d_call: TRBD2; j_call: TRBJ2-3; cdr3_aa: CASSPSGRRTDTQYF; cdr3_nt: TGTGCCAGCAGCCCTAGCGGGAGGCGTACAGATACGCAGTATTTT
clone_size: once; v_call: TRBV5-4; d_call: NA; j_call: TRBJ2-6; cdr3_aa: CASSPTDSPWANVLTF; cdr3_nt: TGTGCCAGCAGCCCGACAGACAGTCCCTGGGCCAACGTCCTGACTTTC
clone_size: NA; v_call: TRBV3-1/TRBV3-2; d_call: TRBD2; j_call: TRBJ2-3; cdr3_aa: CASSPALAGSTDTQYF; cdr3_nt: TGTGCCAGCAGCCCCGCACTAGCGGGAAGCACAGATACGCAGTATTTT
clone_size: NA; v_call: TRBV3-1/TRBV3-2; d_call: TRBD2; j_call: TRBJ2-7; cdr3_aa: CASSGGVYEQYF; cdr3_nt: TGTGCCAGCAGCGGGGGGGTCTACGAGCAGTACTTC
clone_size: NA; v_call: TRBV24-1; d_call: NA; j_call: TRBJ2-5; cdr3_aa: CATSDPTEYQETQYF; cdr3_nt: TGTGCCACCAGTGACCCGACAGAGTACCAAGAGACCCAGTACTTC
clone_size: once; v_call: TRBV12-3/TRBV12-4; d_call: NA; j_call: TRBJ2-1; cdr3_aa: CASSATGTPQQFF; cdr3_nt: TGTGCCAGCAGTGCCACAGGGACACCCCAGCAGTTCTTC
clone_size: NA; v_call: TRBV13; d_call: NA; j_call: TRBJ2-7; cdr3_aa: CASSSDLSSYEQYF; cdr3_nt: TGTGCCAGCAGCTCGGACTTAAGCTCCTACGAGCAGTACTTC
clone_size: NA; v_call: TRBV11-3; d_call: TRBD1; j_call: TRBJ2-7; cdr3_aa: CASSEAGTGALYEQYF; cdr3_nt: TGTGCCAGCAGCGAAGCCGGGACAGGGGCCCTCTACGAGCAGTACTTC
clone_size: NA; v_call: TRBV6-5; d_call: NA; j_call: TRBJ2-7; cdr3_aa: CASSIEGYEQYF; cdr3_nt: TGTGCCAGCAGTATCGAGGGCTACGAGCAGTACTTC
clone_size: NA; v_call: TRBV9; d_call: TRBD2; j_call: TRBJ2-7; cdr3_aa: CASSVAPAGEYEQYF; cdr3_nt: TGTGCCAGCAGCGTAGCACCAGCGGGAGAGTACGAGCAGTACTTC
clone_size: few; v_call: TRBV2; d_call: TRBD2; j_call: TRBJ2-7; cdr3_aa: CASSETSGRPEQYF; cdr3_nt: TGTGCCAGCAGTGAAACTAGCGGGAGGCCCGAGCAGTACTTC
clone_size: NA; v_call: TRBV6-5; d_call: NA; j_call: TRBJ1-3; cdr3_aa: CASSYSRPQAGNTIYF; cdr3_nt: TGTGCCAGCAGTTACTCACGCCCCCAGGCTGGAAACACCATATATTTT
clone_size: NA; v_call: TRBV27; d_call: NA; j_call: TRBJ1-5; cdr3_aa: CASRGTWTSRLPQHF; cdr3_nt: TGTGCCAGCAGGGGAACCTGGACATCCCGCCTTCCCCAGCATTTT
clone_size: NA; v_call: TRBV7-2; d_call: NA; j_call: TRBJ2-5; cdr3_aa: CASSLVLGRGPSGTQYF; cdr3_nt: TGTGCCAGCAGCTTAGTGTTGGGGCGGGGCCCCTCTGGGACCCAGTACTTC
clone_size: NA; v_call: TRBV28; d_call: NA; j_call: TRBJ1-5; cdr3_aa: CASSLAGMGNQPQHF; cdr3_nt: TGTGCCAGCAGTTTGGCCGGGATGGGCAATCAGCCCCAGCATTTT
clone_size: NA; v_call: TRBV11-2; d_call: NA; j_call: TRBJ2-7; cdr3_aa: CASSYSGGPSYEQYF; cdr3_nt: TGTGCCAGCAGCTATAGTGGCGGTCCGTCCTACGAGCAGTACTTC
clone_size: few; v_call: TRBV25-1; d_call: TRBD1; j_call: TRBJ2-2; cdr3_aa: CASSGQGVGELFF; cdr3_nt: TGTGCCAGCAGTGGGCAGGGGGTCGGGGAGCTGTTTTTT
clone_size: NA; v_call: TRBV15; d_call: TRBD1; j_call: TRBJ1-4; cdr3_aa: CATSRGGTGAEKLFF; cdr3_nt: TGTGCCACCAGCAGAGGTGGGACAGGGGCAGAAAAACTGTTTTTT
clone_size: few; v_call: TRBV27; d_call: TRBD1; j_call: TRBJ1-1; cdr3_aa: CASSLGTAFMNTEAFF; cdr3_nt: TGTGCCAGCAGTTTAGGGACAGCTTTTATGAACACTGAAGCTTTCTTT
clone_size: NA; v_call: TRBV27; d_call: TRBD2; j_call: TRBJ2-1; cdr3_aa: CASSFSGTSGRAMFF; cdr3_nt: TGTGCCAGCAGTTTCTCTGGGACTAGCGGGAGGGCAATGTTCTTC
clone_size: NA; v_call: TRBV30; d_call: NA; j_call: TRBJ2-7; cdr3_aa: CAWSVRHLGEQYF; cdr3_nt: TGTGCCTGGAGTGTTCGACATTTGGGTGAGCAGTACTTC